Below are 24 T cell receptor beta chains sequenced from a single sample in a study of OX40 agonist ivuxolimab in advanced cancers. Sequenced by immunoSEQ multiplex PCR; TCRdb stores in-frame clones only, minus some. In the table there are under 50,000 clones, around nine tenths of which are singletons. The sequenced sample was CD4+ or CD8+ T cells sorted from blood, obtained in a trial of the OX40 agonist ivuxolimab. These receptors all stem from an adult with an advanced solid tumor such as melanoma, head and neck, liver or kidney cancer.

The rearrangement links TRBV10-2 to TRBJ2-5, with TRBD2 identical over 7 bases. J gave up 1 base and V 7 bases, and 6 bases lay outside the gene matches. Germline values: CDR1 WSHSY, CDR2 SAAADI. This CDR3 comprises 14 residues. CDR3 protein: CASKGGSLQETQYF. The CDR3 DNA reads as TGCGCCAGCAAGGGCGGGAGCCTCCAAGAGACCCAGTACTTC.

This clone was recorded only once. The chain employs TRBV11-1 and TRBJ2-7; TRBD2 is a possible D gene (6 bases). The CDR3 has 16 amino acids. V was shortened by 1 base and J by 2 bases, with 15 bases between the two germline ends. Germline V gene lookup returns CDR1 SGHAT and CDR2 FQDESV (reference sequence). The CDR3 DNA reads TGTGCCAGCAGCTTAGGGTCTGGAGGGAATCCCTACGAGCAGTACTTC. Translating it yields CASSLGSGGNPYEQYF.

The gene calls are TRBV10-2 and TRBJ2-5; TRBD2 aligns across 13 bases. Germline-derived CDR1 and CDR2 are WSHSY and SAAADI. This CDR3 comprises 17 residues. J lost 0 bases, V lost 4 bases, and 5 bases had no gene match. Here the CDR3 reads CASSGGTSGTYQETQYF. CDR3 nucleotide sequence: TGCGCCAGCAGTGGCGGGACTAGCGGGACGTACCAAGAGACCCAGTACTTC.

DNA for the CDR3: TGCAGCGTTGAAAAAACTAGCGGGGTGCGGAATGAGCAGTTCTTC. Amino acid sequence: CSVEKTSGVRNEQFF. The genes are TRBV29-1 and TRBJ2-1; 10 bases align to TRBD2. The CDR3 is made up of 15 amino acids. Germline CDR1 is SQVTM and CDR2 is ANQGSEA. J was trimmed by 7 bases and V by 2 bases; bases with no gene match: 8.

The chain employs TRBV28 and TRBJ2-1; a weak D match, TRBD2 (5 bases). CDR1 and CDR2 (germline): MDHEN, SYDVKM. Deletions cut 6 bases from V and 10 bases from J, with 13 bases between. CDR3 length: 12 residues. In DNA form, the CDR3 reads TGTGCCAGCAGCTCGGGGTCCTGGGAGCAGTTCTTC. Protein product: CASSSGSWEQFF.

V usage is TRBV6-1 and J usage is TRBJ2-5; the D is unclear. The germline CDR1 and CDR2 sequences are MNHNS and SASEGT. V dropped 2 bases and J dropped 0 bases, with 10 bases sitting between them. CDR3 length: 15 amino acids. CDR3: CASSESGPYQETQYF. The CDR3 DNA sequence: TGTGCCAGCAGTGAATCGGGCCCGTACCAAGAGACCCAGTACTTC.

This chain joins TRBV7-2 and TRBJ2-2; D is perhaps TRBD2 (5 bases). The CDR3 extends over 13 amino acids. V was cut by 4 bases and J by 7 bases, with 10 bases left in between. Germline CDR1 and CDR2: SGHTA and FQGNSA. The CDR3 DNA follows: TGTGCCAGCAGCTCTACTAGGGTCGGGGAGCTGTTTTTT. Protein product: CASSSTRVGELFF.

V is TRBV7-3 and J is TRBJ1-3; D not certain. Trimming left V 5 bases short and J 0 bases short, with 5 bases between. The germline gives CDR1 SGHTA, CDR2 FQGTGA. This CDR3 spans 13 amino acids. CDR3 residues: CASSLYSGNTIYF. The DNA for the CDR3 is TGTGCCAGCAGCCTCTACTCTGGAAACACCATATATTTT.

The chain carries TRBV6-5 and TRBJ2-7; D is ambiguous. The CDR3 loop spans 14 amino acids. The V gene lost 5 bases and the J gene lost 2 bases, with 13 bases spanning the gap. The V gene's germline CDR1 is MNHEY and CDR2 SVGAGI. For the CDR3, the DNA is TGTGCCAGCAGTCCCACCCGACCCCCCTACGAGCAGTACTTC. Translated, it gives CASSPTRPPYEQYF.

The rearrangement uses TRBV5-1 and TRBJ2-5; 11 nucleotides agree with TRBD2. The CDR3 contains 17 residues. The germline V gene has CDR1 SGHRS and CDR2 YFSETQ. V was pared by 6 bases and J by 4 bases, with 14 bases of the junction left unmatched. CDR3 bases: TGCGCCAGCACCGTCACCGAACTAGCGGGAGTCGGAGAGACCCAGTACTTC. Its protein is CASTVTELAGVGETQYF.

J is TRBJ1-1 and V is TRBV7-9, with D unresolved. Germline CDR1 and CDR2: SEHNR and FQNEAQ (reference sequence). There are 14 residues in the CDR3. The V end was cut by 1 base, the J end by 2 bases, with 8 bases between. The CDR3 DNA reads TGTGCCAGCAGCTTAGGTGGTTTCAACACTGAAGCTTTCTTT. Translated: CASSLGGFNTEAFF.

The CDR3 coding sequence is TGTGCCAGCAGCTTTAGCGGGGTCGGCGAGCAGTACTTC. Its translation: CASSFSGVGEQYF. The rearrangement joins TRBV5-5 to TRBJ2-7; TRBD2 agrees at 8 bases. There are 13 residues in the CDR3. Losses at the gene ends were 2 bases for V and 6 bases for J; bases not matched to a gene: 4. Germline-derived CDR1 and CDR2 are SGHKS and YYEKEE (reference sequence).

The chain links TRBV6-5 to TRBJ2-7; TRBD2 aligns across 15 bases. V shed 7 bases and J 2 bases; nucleotides not matched to a gene: 3. The germline CDR1 and CDR2 sequences are MNHEY and SVGAGI. The CDR3 sequence is 15 residues long. The DNA of the CDR3 is TGTGCCAGCACCTGGACTAGCGGGGGGGCCTACGAGCAGTACTTC. This gives the protein CASTWTSGGAYEQYF.

The chain has TRBV10-3 and TRBJ2-3; 12 positions match TRBD2. The V gene's germline CDR1 is ENHRY and CDR2 SYGVKD. There are 16 residues in the CDR3. Trimming at V came to 2 bases and at J to 4 bases, leaving 4 bases not matched to a gene. This chain's CDR3 is CAISEGLAGGPDTQYF. The CDR3 DNA is TGTGCCATCAGTGAGGGCCTAGCGGGAGGGCCAGATACGCAGTATTTT.

The rearrangement uses TRBV7-2 and TRBJ2-3; possible D gene TRBD2, 5 bases. CDR3 length: 15 amino acids. CDR1 and CDR2 (germline): SGHTA, FQGNSA. V was shortened by 4 bases and J by 2 bases, with 13 bases between the two germline ends. CDR3 protein: CASSSPGGSTDTQYF. The CDR3 nucleotides are TGTGCCAGCAGCTCCCCGGGCGGGTCCACAGATACGCAGTATTTT.

J is TRBJ2-1 and V is TRBV4-1, with no clear D. From germline, CDR1 is MGHRA and CDR2 YSYEKL. This CDR3 comprises 16 residues. With 1 base removed from V and 0 bases from J, the gap between germline ends came to 10 bases. CDR3 DNA sequence: TGCGCCAGCAGCCAAGCGTACTCGAGCTCCTACAATGAGCAGTTCTTC. As protein: CASSQAYSSSYNEQFF.

V and J are TRBV7-6 and TRBJ2-2, with unresolved D. V lost 4 bases and J lost 6, with 6 bases in between. CDR1 is SGHVS, CDR2 FNYEAQ, per germline. The CDR3 is 12 residues long. CDR3 protein: CASSSFSGELFF. CDR3 sequence (DNA): TGTGCCAGCAGCTCATTTTCCGGGGAGCTGTTTTTT.

The V call is TRBV11-2, the J call TRBJ2-3, with D perhaps TRBD1 (5 bases). CDR1 SGHAT and CDR2 FQNNGV come from the germline V gene. The CDR3 is 14 amino acids. V lost 7 bases, J lost 4 bases, and 15 bases lay in between. This CDR3 reads CASNSGQWADTQYF. The CDR3 region has the DNA TGTGCCAGCAACTCTGGACAATGGGCAGATACGCAGTATTTT.

The V call is TRBV7-2, the J call TRBJ2-2, with no clear D. Per the germline V gene, CDR1 is SGHTA and CDR2 is FQGNSA. Trimming removed 1 base from V and 3 bases from J, with 6 bases in between. This CDR3 has 14 residues. The CDR3 loop reads CASSLEPYTGELFF. CDR3 DNA sequence: TGTGCCAGCAGCTTAGAACCATACACCGGGGAGCTGTTTTTT. The full variable domain, its missing parts supplied by reference TRBV7-2 and TRBJ2-2, is GAGVSQSPSNKVTEKGKDVELRCDPISGHTALYWYRQSLGQGLEFLIYFQGNSAPDKSGLPSDRFSAERTGGSVSTLTIQRTQQEDSAVYLCASSLEPYTGELFFGEGSRLTVL.

DNA for the CDR3: TGCGCCAGTTTTAGCGGGAGCTCCTACAATGAGCAGTTCTTC. Protein: CASFSGSSYNEQFF. The J gene is TRBJ2-1, the V gene TRBV5-1, with 9 bases fitting TRBD2. The CDR3 is 14 residues long. With 8 bases clipped from V and 0 bases from J, the junction kept 3 bases outside the gene matches. Looked up from germline, CDR1 is SGHRS and CDR2 is YFSETQ.

The J gene is TRBJ1-2, the V gene TRBV29-1, with D unresolved. Germline V gives CDR1 SQVTM, CDR2 ANQGSEA. The ends were cut back, 1 base at V and 4 bases at J, with 7 bases in the middle. The CDR3 is 12 residues long. CDR3 in amino acids: CSVEAGFYGYTF. CDR3 coding DNA: TGCAGCGTTGAAGCAGGATTCTATGGCTACACCTTC.

The rearrangement uses TRBV29-1 and TRBJ2-1; 8 positions agree with TRBD2. From germline, CDR1 is SQVTM and CDR2 ANQGSEA. The junction had 5 bases not matched to a gene; V was cut back by 3 bases and J by 7 bases. The CDR3 covers 13 residues. The CDR3 nucleotides are TGCAGCGTTGAGGTCGGCGGGAGGAATGAGCAGTTCTTC. It is translated as CSVEVGGRNEQFF.

The genes are TRBV7-9 and TRBJ2-7; D gene unclear. Germline assignment: CDR1 SEHNR and CDR2 FQNEAQ (reference sequence). The CDR3 runs 13 residues. V was cut by 5 bases and J by 8 bases, with 16 bases left in between. The CDR3 bases are TGTGCCAGCAGCCCGCCTATGTTGGGAAAGCAGTACTTC. It encodes CASSPPMLGKQYF.

The rearrangement links TRBV10-1 to TRBJ2-1; 7 bases fit TRBD2. With 2 bases clipped from V and 8 bases from J, the junction kept 6 bases outside the gene matches. Germline lookup yields CDR1 WNHNN and CDR2 SYGVQD (reference sequence). The CDR3 runs to 14 residues. The CDR3 nucleotides are TGCGCCAGCAGTGAGGGCGGGAGCTTGGATGAGCAGTTCTTC. It encodes CASSEGGSLDEQFF.